This T cell receptor beta chain came from a study of cytomegalovirus exposure and HLA in healthy donors. PCR involved 60 Vbeta and 13 Jbeta primers. Sequencing used immunoSEQ multiplex PCR; TCRdb keeps in-frame clones, though not all of them. The profile shows around 96,000 clones, approximately 80% of them singletons. Germline assignment: CDR1 MGHRA and CDR2 YSYEKL. The CDR3 covers 18 residues. V shed 0 bases and J 5 bases; nucleotides not matched to a gene: 12. The source material was PBMCs. V gene TRBV4-1 combines with J gene TRBJ1-1; TRBD1 matches at 10 bases. The clonotype comes from a man between 18 and 29 years old in good health and CMV-seronegative. The CDR3, as DNA: TGCGCCAGCAGCCAAGATCGGCCGGGACAGGGGCTATGGACTGAAGCTTTCTTT. Amino acids: CASSQDRPGQGLWTEAFF.